This T cell receptor (beta chain) was profiled in a study of blood T cells in healthy people across ages. CDR1 and CDR2 (germline): DFQATT, SNEGSKA (reference sequence). The CDR3 consists of 15 residues. V lost 0 bases and J 4 bases, leaving 13 bases between the germline ends. A second PCR of about 7 to 12 cycles used a sample-barcoded 5' primer and a J-beta primer mix. TCRdb analysed the 5' RACE reads with MiXCR anew, one entry per CDR3 protein. Counted here are around 1.7 million distinct CDR3 sequences, over 25% occurring once; the ten biggest clones make up about 7.7%. Donors were systemically healthy Caucasian individuals from Russia aged roughly 6 to 95 years. Each sample gave at least 7 million isolated PBMCs. At least ten counts were recorded for this clonotype.

The sample taken for sequencing was blood. This chain connects TRBV20-1 to TRBJ2-1, with no clear D. This TCR was sampled from a woman under 40 in good health. This CDR3 reads CSARDTLLRYNEQFF. DNA of the CDR3: TGCAGTGCTAGAGATACGTTGTTGAGGTACAATGAGCAGTTCTTC.